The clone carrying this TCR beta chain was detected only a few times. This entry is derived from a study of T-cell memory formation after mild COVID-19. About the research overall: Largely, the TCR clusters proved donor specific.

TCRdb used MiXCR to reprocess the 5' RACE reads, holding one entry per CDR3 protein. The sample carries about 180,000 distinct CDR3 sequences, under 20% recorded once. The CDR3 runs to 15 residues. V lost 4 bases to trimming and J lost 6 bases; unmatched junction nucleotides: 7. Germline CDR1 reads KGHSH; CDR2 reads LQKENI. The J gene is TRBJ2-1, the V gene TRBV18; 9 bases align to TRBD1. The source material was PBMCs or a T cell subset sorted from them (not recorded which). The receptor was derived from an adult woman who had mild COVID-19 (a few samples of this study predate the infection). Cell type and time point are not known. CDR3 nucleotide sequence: TGTGCCAGCTCACTCCCCGGGACAGGGCGCAATGAGCAGTTCTTC. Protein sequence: CASSLPGTGRNEQFF.